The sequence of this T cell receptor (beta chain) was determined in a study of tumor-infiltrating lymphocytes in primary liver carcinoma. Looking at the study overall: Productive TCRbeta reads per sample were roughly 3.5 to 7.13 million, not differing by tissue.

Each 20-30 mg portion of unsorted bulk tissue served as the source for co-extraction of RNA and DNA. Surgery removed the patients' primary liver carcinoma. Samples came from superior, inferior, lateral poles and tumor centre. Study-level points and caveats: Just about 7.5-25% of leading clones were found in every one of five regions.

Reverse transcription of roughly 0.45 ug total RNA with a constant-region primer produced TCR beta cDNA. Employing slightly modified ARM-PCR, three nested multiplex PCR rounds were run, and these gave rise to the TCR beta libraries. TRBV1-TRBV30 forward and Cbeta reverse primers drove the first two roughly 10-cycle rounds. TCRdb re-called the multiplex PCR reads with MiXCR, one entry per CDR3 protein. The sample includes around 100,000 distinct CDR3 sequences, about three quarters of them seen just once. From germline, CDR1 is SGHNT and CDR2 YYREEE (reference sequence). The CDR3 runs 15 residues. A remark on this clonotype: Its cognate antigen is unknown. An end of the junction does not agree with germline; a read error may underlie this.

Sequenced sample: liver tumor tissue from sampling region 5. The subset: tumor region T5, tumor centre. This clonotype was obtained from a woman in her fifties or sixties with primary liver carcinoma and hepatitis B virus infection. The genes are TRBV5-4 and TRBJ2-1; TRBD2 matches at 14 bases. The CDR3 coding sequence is TGTGCCAGCAGCTACGGGACTAGCGGGAGCAAAGAGCAGTTTTTC. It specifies CASSYGTSGSKEQFF.